This TCR beta chain was obtained from a study of blood T cells in healthy people across ages. Sample-barcoded 5' priming and a J-beta primer mix drove a second PCR of about 6 to 12 cycles. Every molecule of cDNA carried a tag from a template-switch adaptor with 12 random nucleotides. One entry per CDR3 protein results from TCRdb running MiXCR on the 5' RACE reads. The table lists 700,000 or so distinct CDR3 sequences, around 43% of them singletons. Donation came from healthy Caucasian individuals in Russia who were aged 6 to 90. CDR3 length: 13 amino acids. Trimming took 10 bases from V and 8 from J, leaving 18 bases between them. CDR1 is MDHEN and CDR2 is SYDVKM in the germline V gene.

Source material: blood. The clonotype originates from an elderly man in good health. This chain uses TRBV28 with TRBJ2-1, with D perhaps matching TRBD1 (6 bases). The CDR3 DNA reads TGTGCCACCGGACAGACGACCGTCGATGAGCAGTTCTTC. This codes for CATGQTTVDEQFF.